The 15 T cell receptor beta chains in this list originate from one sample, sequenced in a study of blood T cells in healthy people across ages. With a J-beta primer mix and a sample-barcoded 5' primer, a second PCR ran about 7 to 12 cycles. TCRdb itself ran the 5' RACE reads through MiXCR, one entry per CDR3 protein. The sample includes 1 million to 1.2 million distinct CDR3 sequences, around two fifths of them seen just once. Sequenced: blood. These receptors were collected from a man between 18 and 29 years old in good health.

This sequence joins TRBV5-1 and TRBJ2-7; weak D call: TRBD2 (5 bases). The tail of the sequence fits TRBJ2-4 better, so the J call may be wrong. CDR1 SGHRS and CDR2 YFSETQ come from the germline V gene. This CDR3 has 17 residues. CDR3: CASSLGILELAKNIQYF. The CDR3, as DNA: TGCGCCAGCAGCTTGGGGATACTAGAACTAGCCAAAAACATTCAGTACTTC.

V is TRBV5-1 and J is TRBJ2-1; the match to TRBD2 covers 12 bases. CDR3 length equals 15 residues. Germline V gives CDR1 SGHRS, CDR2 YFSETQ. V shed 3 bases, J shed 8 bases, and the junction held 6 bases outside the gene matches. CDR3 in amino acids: CASSSTSGGPYEQFF. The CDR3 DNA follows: TGCGCCAGCAGCTCGACTAGCGGGGGCCCCTATGAGCAGTTCTTC.

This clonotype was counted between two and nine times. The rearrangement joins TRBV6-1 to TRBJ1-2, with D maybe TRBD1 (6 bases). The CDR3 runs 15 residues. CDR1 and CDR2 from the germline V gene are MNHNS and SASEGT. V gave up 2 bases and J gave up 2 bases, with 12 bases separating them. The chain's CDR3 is CASSEFGGTNYGYTF. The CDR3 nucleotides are TGTGCCAGCAGTGAATTCGGGGGGACAAACTATGGCTACACCTTC.

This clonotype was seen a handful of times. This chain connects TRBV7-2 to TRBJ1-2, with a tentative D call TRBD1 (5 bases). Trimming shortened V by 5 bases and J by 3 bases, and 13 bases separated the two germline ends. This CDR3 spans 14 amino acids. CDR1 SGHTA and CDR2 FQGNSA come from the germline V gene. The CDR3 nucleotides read TGTGCCAGCAGCCCTCAACAGGAAGACTATGGCTACACCTTC. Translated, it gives CASSPQQEDYGYTF.

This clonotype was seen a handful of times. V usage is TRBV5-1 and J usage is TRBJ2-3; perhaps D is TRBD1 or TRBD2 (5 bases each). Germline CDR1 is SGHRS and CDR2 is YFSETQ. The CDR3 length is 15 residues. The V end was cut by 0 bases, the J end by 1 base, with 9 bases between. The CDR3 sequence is CASSLGGYGTDTQYF. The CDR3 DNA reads TGCGCCAGCAGCTTGGGGGGGTACGGCACAGATACGCAGTATTTT.

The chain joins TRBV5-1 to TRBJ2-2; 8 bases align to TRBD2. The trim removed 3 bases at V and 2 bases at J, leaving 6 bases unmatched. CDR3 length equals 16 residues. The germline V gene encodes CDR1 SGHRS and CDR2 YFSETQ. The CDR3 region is CASSWRTSRNTGELFF. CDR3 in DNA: TGCGCCAGCAGCTGGAGGACTAGCCGAAACACCGGGGAGCTGTTTTTT.

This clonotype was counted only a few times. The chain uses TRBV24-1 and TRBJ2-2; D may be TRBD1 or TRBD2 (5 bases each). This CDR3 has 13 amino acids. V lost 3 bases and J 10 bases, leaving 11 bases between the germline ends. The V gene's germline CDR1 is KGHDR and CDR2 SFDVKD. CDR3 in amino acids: CATSDGTREELFF. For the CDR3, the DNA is TGTGCCACCAGTGATGGGACCCGCGAGGAGCTGTTTTTT.

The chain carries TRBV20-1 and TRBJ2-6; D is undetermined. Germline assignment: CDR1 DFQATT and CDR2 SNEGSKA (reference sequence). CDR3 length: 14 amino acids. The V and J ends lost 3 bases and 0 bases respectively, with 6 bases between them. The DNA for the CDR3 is TGCAGTGCTAGGAAGCTCTCTGGGGCCAACGTCCTGACTTTC. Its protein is CSARKLSGANVLTF.

CDR3 sequence (DNA): TGCGCCAGCAGCCAAGGCCCCGGCAGTCAGGGAACCGGGGAGCTGTTTTTT. As protein: CASSQGPGSQGTGELFF. The J gene is TRBJ2-2, the V gene TRBV4-1, with D perhaps matching TRBD1 (5 bases). The germline V gene encodes CDR1 MGHRA and CDR2 YSYEKL. The germline V and J ends were trimmed by 1 base and 5 bases, with 17 bases remaining between them. This CDR3 region has 17 residues.

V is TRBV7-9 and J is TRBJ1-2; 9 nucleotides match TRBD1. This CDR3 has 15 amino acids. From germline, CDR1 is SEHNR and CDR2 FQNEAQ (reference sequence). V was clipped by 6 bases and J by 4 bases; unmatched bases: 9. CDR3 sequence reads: CASRSGTGLSYGYTF. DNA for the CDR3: TGTGCCAGCAGGTCCGGGACAGGGCTGTCCTATGGCTACACCTTC.

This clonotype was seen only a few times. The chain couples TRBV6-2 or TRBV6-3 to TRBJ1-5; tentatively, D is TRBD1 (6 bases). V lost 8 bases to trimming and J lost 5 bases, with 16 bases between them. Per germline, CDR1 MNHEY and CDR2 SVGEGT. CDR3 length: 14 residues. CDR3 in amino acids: CASSRWRGDQPQHF. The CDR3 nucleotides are TGTGCCAGCTCCCGGTGGAGGGGGGATCAGCCCCAGCATTTT.

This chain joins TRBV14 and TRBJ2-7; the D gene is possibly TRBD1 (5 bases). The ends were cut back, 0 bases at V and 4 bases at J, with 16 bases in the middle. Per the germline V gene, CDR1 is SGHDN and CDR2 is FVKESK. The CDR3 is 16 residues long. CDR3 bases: TGTGCCAGCAGCCAAGAAGCGACCTTTGGGGCTTACGAGCAGTACTTC. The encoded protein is CASSQEATFGAYEQYF. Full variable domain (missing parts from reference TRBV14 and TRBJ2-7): EAGVTQFPSHSVIEKGQTVTLRCDPISGHDNLYWYRRVMGKEIKFLLHFVKESKQDESGMPNNRFLAERTGGTYSTLKVQPAELEDSGVYFCASSQEATFGAYEQYFGPGTRLTVT.

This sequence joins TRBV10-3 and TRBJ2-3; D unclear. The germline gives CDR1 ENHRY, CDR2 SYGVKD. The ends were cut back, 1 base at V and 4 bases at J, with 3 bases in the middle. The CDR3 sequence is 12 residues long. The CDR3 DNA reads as TGTGCCATCAGTGAGTTCGCAGATACGCAGTATTTT. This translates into CAISEFADTQYF.

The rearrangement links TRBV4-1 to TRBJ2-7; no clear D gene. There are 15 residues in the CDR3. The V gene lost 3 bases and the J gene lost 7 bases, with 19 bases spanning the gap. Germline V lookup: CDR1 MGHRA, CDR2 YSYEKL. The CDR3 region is CASSHSTPIYNEQYF. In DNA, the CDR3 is TGCGCCAGCAGCCACTCGACACCTATCTACAATGAGCAGTACTTC.

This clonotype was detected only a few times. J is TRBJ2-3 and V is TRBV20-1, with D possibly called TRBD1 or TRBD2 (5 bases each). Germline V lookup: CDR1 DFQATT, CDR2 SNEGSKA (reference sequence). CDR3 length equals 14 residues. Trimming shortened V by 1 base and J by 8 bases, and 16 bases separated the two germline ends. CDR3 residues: CSARGGIQSGTQYF. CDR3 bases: TGCAGTGCTAGAGGGGGGATCCAATCGGGTACGCAGTATTTT.